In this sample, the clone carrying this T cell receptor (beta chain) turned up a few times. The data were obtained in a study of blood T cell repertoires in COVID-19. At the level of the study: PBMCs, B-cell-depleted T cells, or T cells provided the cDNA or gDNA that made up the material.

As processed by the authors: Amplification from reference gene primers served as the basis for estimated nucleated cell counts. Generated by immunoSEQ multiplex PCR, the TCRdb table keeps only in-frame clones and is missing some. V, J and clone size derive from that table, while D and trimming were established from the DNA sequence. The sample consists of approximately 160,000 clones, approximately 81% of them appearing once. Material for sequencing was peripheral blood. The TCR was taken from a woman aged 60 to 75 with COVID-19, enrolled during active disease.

CDR3 amino acids: CASSLTRLAGEIYEQYF. CDR3 bases: TGTGCCAGCAGCTTGACCCGACTAGCGGGAGAGATCTACGAGCAGTACTTC. The chain uses TRBV5-4 and TRBJ2-7; 12 nucleotides match TRBD2. The germline V gene encodes CDR1 SGHNT and CDR2 YYREEE (reference sequence). This CDR3 is built from 17 residues. V lost 1 base and J lost 3; bases outside the gene matches: 8.